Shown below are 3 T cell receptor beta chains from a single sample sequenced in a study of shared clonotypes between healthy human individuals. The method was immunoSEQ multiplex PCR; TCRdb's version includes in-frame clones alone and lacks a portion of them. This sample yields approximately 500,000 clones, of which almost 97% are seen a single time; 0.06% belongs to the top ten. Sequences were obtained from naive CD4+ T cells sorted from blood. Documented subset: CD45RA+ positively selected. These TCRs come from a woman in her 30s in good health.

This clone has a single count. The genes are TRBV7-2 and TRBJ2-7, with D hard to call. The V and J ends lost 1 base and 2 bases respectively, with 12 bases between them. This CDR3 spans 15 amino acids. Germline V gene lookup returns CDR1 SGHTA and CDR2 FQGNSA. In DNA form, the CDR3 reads TGTGCCAGCAGCTTAGAGGTTGGTGCAACCTACGAGCAGTACTTC. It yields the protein CASSLEVGATYEQYF.

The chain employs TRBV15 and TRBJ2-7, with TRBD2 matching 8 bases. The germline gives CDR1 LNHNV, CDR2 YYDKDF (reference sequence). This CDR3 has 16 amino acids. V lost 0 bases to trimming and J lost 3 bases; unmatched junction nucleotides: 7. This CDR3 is CATSRDSSGSFYEQYF. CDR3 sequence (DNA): TGTGCCACCAGCAGAGATAGCAGCGGGAGCTTCTACGAGCAGTACTTC.

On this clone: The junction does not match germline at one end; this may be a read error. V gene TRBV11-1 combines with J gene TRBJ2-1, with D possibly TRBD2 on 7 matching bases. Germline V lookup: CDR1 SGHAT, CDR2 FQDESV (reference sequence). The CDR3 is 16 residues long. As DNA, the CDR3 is TGTGCCAGCAGCACCGGACAGCGGGACTACCCCTACCAAGTCCTCTTC. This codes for CASSTGQRDYPYQVLF.